This T cell receptor beta chain came from a study of neoadjuvant nivolumab and ipilimumab in lung cancer. Germline V gene data show CDR1 as SGHTA and CDR2 as FQGNSA. This CDR3 contains 14 residues. V was cut by 5 bases and J by 1 base, with 10 bases left in between. Sequencing used immunoSEQ multiplex PCR; TCRdb keeps in-frame clones, though not all of them. The profile shows about 26,000 clones, approximately 84% of them singletons. This TCR came from an adult with non-small cell lung cancer. Sequenced here: peripheral blood, sampled before neoadjuvant nivolumab, alone or with ipilimumab. The chain uses TRBV7-2 and TRBJ2-3, with D hard to call. For the CDR3, the DNA is TGTGCCAGCAGCCTGGACGTGGGCACAGATACGCAGTATTTT. Its translation: CASSLDVGTDTQYF. The full variable domain, rest sourced from reference TRBV7-2 and TRBJ2-3, is GAGVSQSPSNKVTEKGKDVELRCDPISGHTALYWYRQSLGQGLEFLIYFQGNSAPDKSGLPSDRFSAERTGGSVSTLTIQRTQQEDSAVYLCASSLDVGTDTQYFGPGTRLTVL.